This TCR delta chain was sequenced during a study of gamma-delta T cells after stem cell transplantation. The CDR3 extends over 16 amino acids. CDR1 and CDR2 from the germline V gene are GEAIGNYY and EKD. This clone occurred a few times. The TCRdb record carries a much larger clone's protein, which differs from this DNA's translation at residue 3; a read error is the likely cause, and the protein listed here is the DNA translation. TCRdb re-analyzed the RT-PCR reads via CATT. The repertoire has about 2,200 delta-chain clones, roughly 3.1% of them found once; the top ten carry 52%. This clonotype was sampled from a human donor. It is not recorded whose cells these are; they may come from a transplant donor. The chain joins TRDV2 to TRDJ1, with 12 bases fitting TRDD3. Input material: gamma-delta T cells. The CDR3 bases are TGTGCCCGTGACCCAATACTGGGGGATACCCCGAATAAACTCATCTTT. Translation: CARDPILGDTPNKLIF.